This T cell receptor (beta chain) came from a study of T cells in Graves' hyperthyroidism and ophthalmopathy. Germline CDR1 is MNHEY and CDR2 is SVGEGT. V lost 5 bases and J 2 bases, leaving 16 bases between the germline ends. The length of the CDR3 is 16 residues. This clonotype has a handful of counts. Amplified regions were TCR beta CDR3 sequences from RNA transcripts. HTBI primers drove first-round RT-PCR of the TCR CDR3. TCRdb independently ran MiXCR on the multiplex PCR reads; one entry per CDR3 protein. The sample holds some 760,000 distinct CDR3 sequences, about 14% seen once. Sequenced material: blood. The receptor's source is a woman aged 18-29 years with Graves' hyperthyroidism. V gene TRBV6-2 or TRBV6-3 combines with J gene TRBJ2-1; D unclear. CDR3 amino acids: CASSLPLSSTYNEQFF. The CDR3 region has the DNA TGTGCCAGCAGTCTCCCATTAAGCAGCACCTACAATGAGCAGTTCTTC.